The 22 T cell receptor beta chains presented below share a single source sample, sequenced in a study of identifying expanded T cells in peripheral blood. Libraries were prepared by immunoSEQ multiplex PCR; TCRdb keeps only in-frame clonotypes and omits some of them. The table includes about 78,000 clones, 70% to 90% detected once. Sequencing was done on a sample of blood. The receptor source for this set is a person between 18 and 75 years old in good health.

This clone turned up a few times. The chain has TRBV6-5 and TRBJ1-5; D remains unclear. The CDR3 loop spans 13 amino acids. The V gene's germline CDR1 is MNHEY and CDR2 SVGAGI. Trimming left V 8 bases short and J 1 base short, with 9 bases between. The CDR3 region is CASAVRSNQPQHF. The CDR3 bases are TGTGCCAGCGCGGTCAGGAGCAATCAGCCCCAGCATTTT.

This chain joins TRBV4-1 and TRBJ2-1, with D possibly TRBD1 on 6 matching bases. The germline V and J ends were trimmed by 0 bases and 4 bases, with 13 bases remaining between them. Germline lookup yields CDR1 MGHRA and CDR2 YSYEKL. CDR3 length equals 16 residues. The CDR3 nucleotides read TGCGCCAGCAGCCAAGATGAGGGGGACCCGTACAATGAGCAGTTCTTC. Protein sequence: CASSQDEGDPYNEQFF.

Here the CDR3 DNA reads TGCGCCAGCAGCCAAGATTATAGTGGGGAGCTGTTTTTT. It is translated as CASSQDYSGELFF. This rearrangement joins TRBV4-3 to TRBJ2-2; D is unclear. Per the germline V gene, CDR1 is LGHNA and CDR2 is YSLEER. Trimming took 0 bases from V and 8 from J, leaving 7 bases between them. This CDR3 comprises 13 residues.

About this clone: The sample has other DNA sequences that encode this CDR3 too. This chain links TRBV5-6 with TRBJ2-7; D possibly corresponds to TRBD1 (6 bases). The CDR3 sequence is 14 residues long. Germline V gene data show CDR1 as SGHDT and CDR2 as YYEEEE. Trimming left V 0 bases short and J 4 bases short, with 11 bases between. The CDR3 DNA reads as TGTGCCAGCAGCTTGGGGACAGCTGCTTACGAGCAGTACTTC. This codes for CASSLGTAAYEQYF.

This CDR3 is CASSRPPQETQYF. CDR3 nucleotide sequence: TGCGCCAGCAGCCGCCCCCCCCAAGAGACCCAGTACTTC. V usage is TRBV5-1 and J usage is TRBJ2-5; the D is unclear. V shed 4 bases and J shed 1 base, with 8 bases lying between them. From germline, CDR1 is SGHRS and CDR2 YFSETQ. The CDR3 is made up of 13 amino acids.

The chain couples TRBV2 to TRBJ2-5, with D tentatively TRBD2 (5 bases). CDR1 is SNHLY and CDR2 is FYNNEI in the germline V gene. The CDR3 length is 15 residues. The germline V and J ends were trimmed by 7 bases and 2 bases, with 17 bases remaining between them. CDR3 protein: CASTQRGGSQETQYF. The CDR3 coding sequence is TGTGCCAGCACCCAAAGAGGAGGCAGTCAAGAGACCCAGTACTTC.

The chain combines TRBV2 with TRBJ1-5; 8 bases fit TRBD1. J lost 7 bases, V lost 1 base, and 6 bases had no gene match. This CDR3 is 15 amino acids long. Germline V gene sequence: CDR1 SNHLY, CDR2 FYNNEI. The CDR3: CASSEDRTGTQPQHF. CDR3 coding DNA: TGTGCCAGCAGTGAAGACCGGACAGGGACCCAGCCCCAGCATTTT.

The chain links TRBV19 to TRBJ1-4, with D perhaps TRBD1 (5 bases). The CDR3 loop spans 15 amino acids. Germline CDR1 and CDR2: LNHDA and SQIVND (reference sequence). Trimming cost V 6 bases and J 0 bases, with 11 bases left between them. This CDR3 is CASRRGDATNEKLFF. The CDR3 DNA follows: TGTGCCAGTAGAAGAGGGGATGCAACTAATGAAAAACTGTTTTTT. The full variable domain, its missing parts supplied by reference TRBV19 and TRBJ1-4, is DGGITQSPKYLFRKEGQNVTLSCEQNLNHDAMYWYRQDPGQGLRLIYYSQIVNDFQKGDIAEGYSVSREKKESFPLTVTSAQKNPTAFYLCASRRGDATNEKLFFGSGTQLSVL.

This chain uses TRBV19 with TRBJ1-5; D is unclear. This CDR3 has 15 residues. Trimming took 3 bases from V and 4 from J, leaving 13 bases between them. Germline loops: CDR1 LNHDA, CDR2 SQIVND (reference sequence). The CDR3 sequence is CASSILETGNQPQHF. CDR3 DNA: TGTGCCAGTAGTATCTTAGAGACGGGGAATCAGCCCCAGCATTTT.

This clone was counted between two and nine times. V gene TRBV10-2 combines with J gene TRBJ1-6; 10 positions agree with TRBD1. The CDR3 covers 14 residues. V was pared by 6 bases and J by 10 bases, with 6 bases of the junction left unmatched. Germline V gene sequence: CDR1 WSHSY, CDR2 SAAADI. The CDR3 coding sequence is TGCGCCAGCAGGACAGGGGGCTCGGACTCACCCCTCCACTTT. It codes for CASRTGGSDSPLHF.

V gene TRBV15 combines with J gene TRBJ2-7; 8 nucleotides agree with TRBD1. The CDR3 consists of 14 residues. CDR1 and CDR2 (germline): LNHNV, YYDKDF (reference sequence). Unmatched junction bases numbered 8, after V lost 4 bases and J lost 6 bases. The CDR3 DNA reads as TGTGCCACCAGCACCCGCCGGACAGGGTCCGAGCAGTACTTC. As protein: CATSTRRTGSEQYF.

This rearrangement joins TRBV7-8 to TRBJ1-1; a weak D match, TRBD1 (5 bases). The CDR3 length is 12 residues. Germline assignment: CDR1 SGHVS and CDR2 FQNEAQ. Trimming cost V 5 bases and J 10 bases, with 14 bases left between them. CDR3 amino acids: CASSPGPGRAFF. The DNA of the CDR3 is TGTGCCAGCAGCCCAGGCCCAGGGAGAGCTTTCTTT.

The chain recombines TRBV10-1 with TRBJ2-1; either TRBD1 or TRBD2 may fit D (6 bases each). The CDR3 spans 14 residues. Germline V gene lookup returns CDR1 WNHNN and CDR2 SYGVQD (reference sequence). V was cut by 0 bases and J by 6 bases, with 9 bases left in between. The CDR3 spells CASSESRGANEQFF. The CDR3 DNA sequence: TGCGCCAGCAGTGAGTCGAGGGGGGCCAATGAGCAGTTCTTC.

The J gene is TRBJ1-1, the V gene TRBV14; 7 bases are shared with TRBD1. This CDR3 region has 16 residues. V was clipped by 0 bases and J by 7 bases; unmatched bases: 11. Germline V lookup: CDR1 SGHDN, CDR2 FVKESK. As DNA, the CDR3 is TGTGCCAGCAGCCAAGAATACTTAAGGACAGGTGATGAAGCTTTCTTT. Translation: CASSQEYLRTGDEAFF.

The rearrangement joins TRBV9 to TRBJ1-2; D gene ambiguous. CDR1 and CDR2 from the germline V gene are SGDLS and YYNGEE. Trimming took 9 bases from V and 6 from J, leaving 15 bases between them. The CDR3 runs to 12 residues. The CDR3 DNA is TGTGCCACCATCGCGGAAGGGAATGGCTACACCTTC. This sequence encodes CATIAEGNGYTF.

V gene TRBV10-3 combines with J gene TRBJ1-2, with TRBD1 as a possible D gene (5 bases). The V and J ends lost 6 bases and 5 bases respectively, with 13 bases between them. The length of the CDR3 is 13 residues. Germline V gene data show CDR1 as ENHRY and CDR2 as SYGVKD. Here the CDR3 reads CAISREGIYGYTF. The CDR3 DNA sequence: TGTGCCATCAGCAGGGAAGGGATTTATGGCTACACCTTC.

This clone showed up just once. V gene TRBV29-1 combines with J gene TRBJ2-5; 8 nucleotides line up with TRBD1. J was trimmed by 5 bases and V by 7 bases; bases with no gene match: 12. From germline, CDR1 is SQVTM and CDR2 ANQGSEA. The CDR3 consists of 14 residues. Here the CDR3 reads CSAQGAQAWETQYF. The CDR3 nucleotides read TGCAGCGCCCAGGGGGCGCAGGCTTGGGAGACCCAGTACTTC. Full variable domain (missing parts from reference TRBV29-1 and TRBJ2-5): SAVISQKPSRDICQRGTSLTIQCQVDSQVTMMFWYRQQPGQSLTLIATANQGSEATYESGFVIDKFPISRPNLTFSTLTVSNMSPEDSSIYLCSAQGAQAWETQYFGPGTRLLVL.

The chain joins TRBV18 to TRBJ2-1, with TRBD2 matching 8 bases. The V and J ends lost 3 bases and 3 bases, in that order; junction bases with no gene match: 7. CDR3 length: 16 residues. Germline lookup yields CDR1 KGHSH and CDR2 LQKENI. The CDR3 bases are TGTGCCAGCTCACCGGGGGAGCTAGCGGGCTACAATGAGCAGTTCTTC. It specifies CASSPGELAGYNEQFF.

This clone was seen only once. The CDR3 bases are TGTGCCAGCAGCCCCCATAGTGGTGCTGGAAACACCATATATTTT. Amino acids: CASSPHSGAGNTIYF. The chain is built from TRBV7-9 and TRBJ1-3; D not resolved. Germline V gene lookup returns CDR1 SEHNR and CDR2 FQNEAQ (reference sequence). This CDR3 region has 15 residues. The V end was cut by 5 bases, the J end by 2 bases, with 13 bases between.

The CDR3 reads CASSYSRISYEQYF. In DNA form, the CDR3 reads TGTGCCAGCAGTTACTCGCGGATTTCCTACGAGCAGTACTTC. This rearrangement joins TRBV6-6 to TRBJ2-7, with D hard to call. The CDR3 has 14 amino acids. Germline CDR1 reads MNHNY; CDR2 reads SVGAGI (reference sequence). Trimming stripped 0 bases from V and 1 base from J, with 7 bases between.

The chain has TRBV7-6 and TRBJ1-2, with 11 positions matching TRBD1. In germline, CDR1 is SGHVS, CDR2 FNYEAQ. This CDR3 has 13 residues. Germline trimming cut 4 bases from V and 8 bases from J; bases unmatched to any gene: 3. CDR3 amino acids: CASSYGQGAGYTF. In nucleotides, the CDR3 is TGTGCCAGCAGCTACGGACAGGGGGCGGGCTACACCTTC.

A single count supports this clone. The chain is built from TRBV11-1 and TRBJ1-1; D remains ambiguous. This CDR3 comprises 18 residues. The germline CDR1 and CDR2 sequences are SGHAT and FQDESV (reference sequence). V was trimmed by 2 bases and J by 3 bases, leaving 22 bases between them. In DNA, the CDR3 is TGTGCCAGCAGCTTAACGGCCAATACCTTTAGTAGGGACACTGAAGCTTTCTTT. This translates into CASSLTANTFSRDTEAFF. Drawing the rest from reference TRBV11-1 and TRBJ1-1, the complete variable domain is EAEVAQSPRYKITEKSQAVAFWCDPISGHATLYWYRQILGQGPELLVQFQDESVVDDSQLPKDRFSAERLKGVDSTLKIQPAELGDSAMYLCASSLTANTFSRDTEAFFGQGTRLTVV.